These T cell receptor beta chains were read from a single sample in a study of PD-L1 blockade in urothelial cancer. TCRdb keeps only in-frame clones here, not all; method: immunoSEQ multiplex PCR. Of about 38,000 clones listed, 75% to 95% are singletons. Here the sequenced sample was PBMCs, taken around atezolizumab (anti-PD-L1) treatment. The receptor source for this set is a man aged 65 to 85 with urothelial cancer. The conserved cysteine and the conserved F or W are not part of the CDR3 here. D genes are given only for firm matches.

CDR3 length	D gene	V gene	CDR3 protein
21	TRBD2	TRBV9	ASSVATGYPGLAGARSTDTQY
13	NA	TRBV28	ASTQPGHLNTEAF
11	NA	TRBV7-9	ASSLEGPYEQY
13	NA	TRBV7-3	ASSLTNSFTNEQF
14	TRBD1	TRBV12-5	ASGLGNPGTDNEQF
13	NA	TRBV6-1	ASIGAQGHGQPQH
11	NA	TRBV6-5	ASSRGWGQPQH
14	NA	TRBV5-4	ASSLPGLPINNEQF
19	NA	TRBV5-1	ASSLGLGQGRPFLSYNEQF
14	TRBD2	TRBV27	ASRILTSGRYNEQF
15	NA	TRBV28	ASTFGRWGKLSYGYT
14	TRBD2	TRBV5-1	ASRVGLAGEWDTQY
12	NA	TRBV5-4	ASSADGGSYEQY
13	TRBD2	TRBV5-4	ASSLDTGGRDEQF
12	TRBD1	TRBV19	ASTMQGAGNTIY
12	NA	TRBV2	ASSPTRGQETQY
11	NA	TRBV9	ASSVVAGSEQF
12	NA	TRBV28	ASVPGPSTDTQY
13	TRBD1	TRBV13	ASSQNLQGTDTQY
12	NA	TRBV9	ASSVAGSTDTQY
12	NA	TRBV2	ASSSQVFNQPQH
9	NA	TRBV6-1	ASSDRYEQY
13	TRBD2	TRBV6-5	ASSYGIAGVETQY
18	TRBD1	TRBV28	ASRPLPGQGQKISSYEQY
12	NA	TRBV5-1	ASSSGQANYGYT
12	NA	TRBV6-1	ASSGYGVHNEQF
11	NA	TRBV18	ASSPQITGELF
12	NA	TRBV5-1	ASSAELAADTQY
14	TRBD1	TRBV5-1	ASRKSPTGAESEAF
11	TRBD2	TRBV30	AWSSTSGNEQF